The 13 T cell receptor beta chains given below trace back to one sample, sequenced in a study of diagnostic markers for celiac disease. Reprocessing the reads, TCRdb reports a single entry for every CDR3 protein and omits DNA. Its table records about 6,000 distinct CDR3 sequences. The sample comprised either unsorted cells or a sorted T cell fraction (not recorded which). Source of these receptors: a human donor. This table probably holds off-target reads from a library built for another chain.

The CDR3 spells CAISEAENYGYTF. The chain recombines TRBV10-3 with TRBJ1-2. The CDR3 contains 13 residues. Germline V gives CDR1 ENHRY, CDR2 SYGVKD.

The J gene is TRBJ2-3, the V gene TRBV9; the D call of TRBD1 rests on TCRdb alone, since no DNA is present to check it. The CDR3 spans 15 residues. Germline lookup yields CDR1 SGDLS and CDR2 YYNGEE. CDR3 protein: CASSVSWGSTDTQYF.

Frequency places this clonotype as medium-sized. The chain links TRBV6-2 or TRBV6-3 to TRBJ2-7. Germline V CDR1 and CDR2: MNHEY, SVGEGT. The CDR3 has 11 amino acids. CDR3: CASSYSTVQYF.

CDR3 protein: CASSLVLPRYNEQFF. The chain is built from TRBV5-1 and TRBJ2-1. The germline gives CDR1 SGHRS, CDR2 YFSETQ. CDR3 length: 15 residues.

Considering frequency, this clonotype is medium-sized. The J gene is TRBJ1-1, the V gene TRBV7-9; the D call from TCRdb, TRBD1, cannot be confirmed without DNA. Per germline, CDR1 SEHNR and CDR2 FQNEAQ (reference sequence). The CDR3 is 13 residues long. The CDR3 loop is CASSQGTATEAFF.

This CDR3 reads CASSWTGAKNIQYF. The rearrangement links TRBV28 to TRBJ2-4. The length of the CDR3 is 14 residues. Germline CDR1 is MDHEN and CDR2 is SYDVKM.

This chain joins TRBV5-1 and TRBJ1-1; TCRdb's D gene call, TRBD1, goes unchecked for lack of DNA. This CDR3 contains 14 residues. Germline V gives CDR1 SGHRS, CDR2 YFSETQ. CDR3 sequence: CASSLAAGHTEAFF.

The rearrangement uses TRBV30 and TRBJ1-1; TCRdb's D gene call, TRBD1, goes unchecked for lack of DNA. CDR1 and CDR2 from the germline V gene are GTSNPN and SVGIG (reference sequence). The CDR3 length is 14 residues. The chain's CDR3 is CAWSSPGRSEGAFF.

The chain joins TRBV5-1 to TRBJ2-1; the D call of TRBD2 rests on TCRdb alone, since no DNA is present to check it. CDR1 is SGHRS and CDR2 is YFSETQ in the germline V gene. The CDR3 consists of 14 residues. The CDR3: CASTQREGENEQFF.

This clonotype registers medium-sized by frequency. The rearrangement uses TRBV10-3 and TRBJ2-1; the D call from TCRdb, TRBD1, cannot be confirmed without DNA. The CDR3 totals 15 residues. Germline V gene data show CDR1 as ENHRY and CDR2 as SYGVKD. CDR3 residues: CAIRGSQINHNEQFF.

The chain couples TRBV18 to TRBJ2-1; the TCRdb call, TRBD1, lacks DNA for checking. The CDR3 spans 17 residues. CDR1 is KGHSH and CDR2 is LQKENI in the germline V gene. CDR3 sequence reads: CASSPPLGGSSYNEQFF.

This chain links TRBV5-6 with TRBJ2-2; as DNA is missing, the TRBD1 call by TCRdb cannot be tested. This CDR3 region has 16 residues. The germline V gene encodes CDR1 SGHDT and CDR2 YYEEEE. CDR3 sequence: CASSLGTGWGSGELFF.

The chain couples TRBV5-1 to TRBJ2-5; no DNA is available, so the TRBD1 call from TCRdb remains unchecked. CDR1 is SGHRS, CDR2 YFSETQ, per germline. The CDR3 length is 14 residues. The CDR3 sequence: CASSLGTGWETQYF.